This T cell receptor (beta chain) came from a study of CD8+ T cells in alopecia areata (dated 2018 in TCRdb). For the study in its entirety: The treated patients took part in an open-label pilot trial in which moderate-to-severe alopecia areata was treated with oral tofacitinib at 5 to 10 mg twice daily. Patients received tofacitinib for 6 to 18 months and were then followed off drug for 6 months to check for delayed response and recurrence. High-throughput TCRbeta sequencing was used to examine T cell clonal expansion in alopecia areata in both the C3H/HeJ mouse model and human patients. Human TCRbeta sequencing covered scalp tissue and sorted CD4+ and CD8+ peripheral blood T cells from patchy and totalis/universalis alopecia areata patients and healthy controls. Amplification of TCRbeta CDR3 regions was done by immunoSEQ multiplex PCR using 35 Vbeta forward primers and 13 Jbeta reverse primers. Biopsies were taken from tofacitinib-treated patients at baseline and at 4 and 24 weeks of treatment, and a later scalp biopsy was taken in several of the tofacitinib-treated patients. Scalp clonality was compared across normal scalp (n=4), patchy alopecia areata scalp (n=8), and alopecia totalis/universalis scalp (n=8). RNA was extracted with the PAXgene miRNA kit for fixed scalp, the miRNeasy kit for PBMCs, and the RNeasy kit for mouse skin. Paper-wide results and their limitations: Shared TCR sequences between patients were less evident than in mice, which may be partly attributable to HLA diversity in the patient population. Higher clonality and more expanded CD8+ clones were observed in lesional scalp than in normal scalp, particularly in alopecia totalis/universalis, a finding suggestive of antigenic drive. Resident alphabeta T cells in normal human skin are also sequenced, complicating scalp TCR repertoire analysis, unlike mouse skin dominated by gammadelta T cells.

This clone has just a few counts. The antigen this receptor binds is unknown. No much larger clonotype is one base removed from it; base qualities were not supplied. At the junction V is shortened by 2 bases and J by 4 bases, with 10 bases in between. CDR1 and CDR2 were assigned from the germline V gene as SGHDT and YYEEEE. Including the terminal cysteine and phenylalanine, the CDR3 comprises 14 residues. The only DNA kept is the CDR3, 42 bases in frame from the first base. The library was prepared using the immunoSEQ multiplex PCR assay. RNA was extracted from all samples and reverse transcribed into cDNA, which served as template for TCR sequencing. SuperScript III was used for first-strand cDNA synthesis, primed with a 2:1 mix of oligo-dT and random hexamers. A synthetic immune receptor repertoire was used to assess amplification bias, and residual bias was removed computationally. As for the original processing: Raw reads were preprocessed for error removal, and CDR3 was defined according to IMGT conventions as running from the conserved cysteine to phenylalanine. To get clonality, Shannon entropy was normalized by log2 of the number of productive unique TCRs and the result was subtracted from 1. Scalp TCRbeta sequences were cross-referenced with sorted blood CD4 and CD8 repertoires so that the CD4 or CD8 identity of scalp clones could be inferred. TCRdb re-hosts the immuneACCESS table, in-frame sequences only. Its copies lack some clones; in the studies checked, an unresolved V gene accounts for under half of them, and the cause for the rest is not known. V and J calls and clone size are copied from that table; D and trimming were computed from the DNA. A total of 150,000 or so clones appear in this sample, roughly 66% of them only once. The ten largest clones represent about an eighth of the sample.

The time point label, as the study defines it: baseline before oral tofacitinib. Lesional scalp punch biopsies and peripheral blood were obtained from alopecia areata patients. After PBMCs were isolated by density centrifugation and stained for CD3, CD4 and CD8, a FACSAria was used to sort CD4+ and CD8+ T cells. The input for sequencing was CD8+ T cells sorted from blood, taken at week 0. The rearrangement joined TRBV5-6 to TRBJ1-5, with the identity of the D gene unclear. This TCR was recovered from a human donor with alopecia areata. CDR3 sequence: CASSFQVGNQPQHF. The DNA sequence follows: TGTGCCAGCAGCTTTCAGGTGGGAAATCAGCCCCAGCATTTT.